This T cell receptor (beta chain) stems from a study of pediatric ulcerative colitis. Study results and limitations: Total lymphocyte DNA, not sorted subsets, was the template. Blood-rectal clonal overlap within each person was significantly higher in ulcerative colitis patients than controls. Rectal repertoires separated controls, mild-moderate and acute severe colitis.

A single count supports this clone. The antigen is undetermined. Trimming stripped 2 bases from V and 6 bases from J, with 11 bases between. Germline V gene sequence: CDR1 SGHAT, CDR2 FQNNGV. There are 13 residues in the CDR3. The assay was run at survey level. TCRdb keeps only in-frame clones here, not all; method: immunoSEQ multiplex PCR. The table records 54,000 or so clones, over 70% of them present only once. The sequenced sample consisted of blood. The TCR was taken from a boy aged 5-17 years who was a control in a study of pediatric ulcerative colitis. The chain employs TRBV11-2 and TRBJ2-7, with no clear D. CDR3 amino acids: CASSLILESEQYF. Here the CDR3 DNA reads TGTGCCAGCAGCTTAATCCTTGAATCCGAGCAGTACTTC.